A selection of T cell receptor beta chains follows, all from one sample in a study of cytomegalovirus exposure and HLA in healthy donors. TCRdb's copy holds only in-frame clones and misses some; the assay was immunoSEQ multiplex PCR. This table has under 200,000 clones, 60% to 80% appearing once. Source material: PBMCs. All receptors derive from a man aged 55 to 70 in good health and CMV-seronegative. Each CDR3 is given with its conserved first and last residue. The D gene is left open where the match is weak. Expanded clones are given a class, and other clones once, few, many or no size at all.

>NA|TRBD1|TRBV12-5|TRBJ2-5
CASASTGAYQETQYF
TGTGCTAGTGCTTCTACAGGGGCCTACCAAGAGACCCAGTACTTC
>NA|NA|TRBV5-1|TRBJ2-5
CASSLGGPGAERTQYF
TGCGCCAGCAGCTTGGGTGGGCCCGGAGCGGAGCGGACCCAGTACTTC
>NA|NA|TRBV21-1|TRBJ1-2
CASSKEGVTGYGYTF
TGTGCCAGCAGCAAAGAAGGGGTGACAGGGTATGGCTACACCTTC
>NA|NA|TRBV2|TRBJ2-5
CASSPLGREQYF
TGTGCCAGCAGTCCCCTTGGGCGGGAACAGTACTTC
>NA|NA|TRBV2|TRBJ2-3
CASRPGVSDTQYF
TGTGCCAGCAGGCCAGGGGTGTCAGATACGCAGTATTTT
>NA|TRBD1|TRBV5-1|TRBJ2-3
CASRKGASTDTQYF
TGCGCCAGCAGAAAGGGGGCTAGCACAGATACGCAGTATTTT
>NA|NA|TRBV5-4|TRBJ1-2
CASSLDPGGGYTF
TGTGCCAGCAGCTTGGACCCGGGTGGCGGCTACACCTTC
>NA|NA|TRBV5-4|TRBJ2-5
CASSTPRTEETQYF
TGTGCCAGCAGCACGCCACGGACAGAAGAGACCCAGTACTTC
>NA|NA|TRBV29-1|TRBJ2-3
CSVAADYTDTQYF
TGCAGCGTTGCAGCAGACTACACAGATACGCAGTATTTT
>few|NA|TRBV5-3|TRBJ1-5
CARSLDTGREAYNQPQHF
TGTGCCAGAAGCTTGGATACCGGGAGAGAGGCCTACAATCAGCCCCAGCATTTT
>NA|TRBD2|TRBV6-4|TRBJ2-3
CASSSGLASTNTQYF
TGTGCCAGCAGTTCGGGACTAGCGAGCACTAATACGCAGTATTTT
>NA|NA|TRBV30|TRBJ2-1
CAWSESSPGLFNEQFF
TGTGCCTGGAGTGAATCAAGTCCGGGACTCTTCAATGAGCAGTTCTTC
>NA|NA|TRBV28|TRBJ1-2
CVSAGTPHYGYTF
TGTGTCAGCGCCGGGACACCCCACTATGGCTACACCTTC
>NA|NA|TRBV18|TRBJ2-6
CASSPFAGALPGANVLTF
TGTGCCAGCTCACCATTTGCAGGGGCCCTACCTGGGGCCAACGTCCTGACTTTC
>once|TRBD2|TRBV2|TRBJ2-1
CASRKTSGGSYNEQFF
TGTGCCAGCAGGAAGACTAGCGGGGGCTCCTACAATGAGCAGTTCTTC
>NA|TRBD1|TRBV7-9|TRBJ1-1
CASSLVQGGFTEAFF
TGTGCCAGCAGCTTAGTACAGGGGGGTTTTACTGAAGCTTTCTTT
>few|NA|TRBV19|TRBJ2-1
CASSIAYNEQFF
TGTGCCAGTAGTATCGCCTACAATGAGCAGTTCTTC
>NA|TRBD2|TRBV9|TRBJ2-3
CASSPSAAGGLNTQYF
TGTGCCAGCAGCCCTTCCGCAGCGGGGGGGCTAAATACGCAGTATTTT
>NA|TRBD1|TRBV29-1|TRBJ2-7
CSVATTGTGNEQYF
TGCAGCGTAGCGACTACCGGGACAGGGAACGAGCAGTACTTC
>NA|TRBD1|TRBV30|TRBJ2-3
CAWTGGGTDTQYF
TGTGCCTGGACAGGGGGCGGCACAGATACGCAGTATTTT
>NA|TRBD1|TRBV6-1|TRBJ2-1
CASSEAGGPFGGQFF
TGTGCCAGCAGTGAAGCAGGGGGCCCCTTTGGGGGGCAGTTCTTC
>NA|NA|TRBV7-9|TRBJ2-7
CASSFAGRQYF
TGTGCCAGCAGCTTTGCAGGCAGGCAGTACTTC
>NA|NA|TRBV5-4|TRBJ2-2
CASSRNTGELFF
TGTGCCAGCAGCCGTAACACCGGGGAGCTGTTTTTT
>NA|NA|TRBV19|TRBJ1-3
CASSIRHLWVGNTIYF
TGTGCCAGTAGTATACGACACCTCTGGGTTGGAAACACCATATATTTT
>NA|TRBD1|TRBV2|TRBJ1-1
CASSEAGQADTEAFF
TGTGCCAGCAGTGAAGCAGGACAGGCGGACACTGAAGCTTTCTTT
>NA|NA|TRBV18|TRBJ2-1
CASSPDSHGFSEQFF
TGTGCCAGCTCACCGGACTCCCACGGTTTTTCGGAGCAGTTCTTC
>NA|TRBD1|TRBV6-5|TRBJ1-5
CASRQGNNQPQHF
TGTGCCAGCAGACAGGGGAACAATCAGCCCCAGCATTTT
>NA|TRBD1|TRBV5-1|TRBJ2-3
CASSLWDRVTDTQYF
TGCGCCAGCAGCCTGTGGGACAGGGTAACAGATACGCAGTATTTT
>NA|TRBD2|TRBV9|TRBJ2-1
CASSARTSGRVNGEQFF
TGTGCCAGCAGCGCGAGGACTAGCGGGAGGGTTAATGGTGAGCAGTTCTTC
>NA|NA|TRBV28|TRBJ1-1
CASRRVLNTEAFF
TGTGCCAGCAGGCGGGTCTTGAACACTGAAGCTTTCTTT
>NA|NA|TRBV11-2|TRBJ2-3
CASSPGLSTDTQYF
TGTGCCAGCAGCCCCGGACTAAGCACAGATACGCAGTATTTT
>NA|NA|TRBV5-1|TRBJ1-5
CASSPTGSRDQPQHF
TGCGCCAGCAGCCCCACAGGGTCGCGGGATCAGCCCCAGCATTTT
>NA|NA|TRBV6-5|TRBJ2-1
CASGQGGQFF
TGTGCCAGCGGTCAAGGAGGGCAGTTCTTC
>NA|TRBD1|TRBV18|TRBJ2-3
CASSPRTGGTDTQYF
TGTGCCAGCTCACCTAGGACAGGGGGGACAGATACGCAGTATTTT
>NA|NA|TRBV5-4|TRBJ2-3
CASSLDAGTTDTQYF
TGTGCCAGCAGCTTGGATGCGGGAACAACAGATACGCAGTATTTT
>NA|TRBD1|TRBV28|TRBJ2-5
CASSVQTGGPRGETQYF
TGTGCCAGCAGTGTCCAAACAGGGGGTCCCCGCGGGGAGACCCAGTACTTC
>NA|TRBD2|TRBV27|TRBJ2-1
CASSLSLAGSNEQFF
TGTGCCAGCAGTTTATCGCTAGCGGGGAGCAATGAGCAGTTCTTC
>once|NA|TRBV6-5|TRBJ2-2
CASGGAVDTGELFF
TGTGCCAGCGGGGGGGCCGTGGACACCGGGGAGCTGTTTTTT
>NA|NA|TRBV7-9|TRBJ1-2
CASSSRGDGYTF
TGTGCCAGCAGCTCACGGGGAGATGGCTACACCTTC
>NA|NA|TRBV7-3|TRBJ2-3
CASSFNRATDTQYF
TGTGCCAGCAGCTTTAACAGGGCCACAGATACGCAGTATTTT
>once|TRBD2|TRBV6-1|TRBJ2-3
CASSQLAGGVYF
TGTGCCAGCAGTCAACTAGCGGGGGGGGTGTATTTT
>NA|NA|TRBV19|TRBJ1-5
CASSITGLSNQPQHF
TGTGCCAGTAGTATTACAGGCCTTAGCAATCAGCCCCAGCATTTT
>NA|NA|TRBV9|TRBJ1-2
CASSVGRTDYGYTF
TGTGCCAGCAGCGTCGGCCGGACAGACTATGGCTACACCTTC
>NA|TRBD1|TRBV9|TRBJ1-4
CASSGQGTNEKLFF
TGTGCCAGCAGTGGACAGGGCACTAATGAAAAACTGTTTTTT
>NA|NA|TRBV14|TRBJ1-5
CASSLGANQPQHF
TGTGCCAGCAGCCTGGGGGCTAATCAGCCCCAGCATTTT
>NA|TRBD2|TRBV6-5|TRBJ2-3
CASSSWGSGSTDTQYF
TGTGCCAGCAGTTCGTGGGGTAGCGGGAGCACAGATACGCAGTATTTT
>NA|TRBD1|TRBV6-5|TRBJ2-5
CASSYGRGFQETQYF
TGTGCCAGCAGTTACGGCAGGGGGTTTCAAGAGACCCAGTACTTC
>NA|TRBD2|TRBV7-2|TRBJ2-5
CASSPSGSGQTQYF
TGTGCCAGCAGCCCTAGCGGGAGCGGACAGACCCAGTACTTC
>once|TRBD2|TRBV5-8|TRBJ2-2
CASSPARLAANTGELFF
TGTGCCAGCAGCCCGGCCAGACTAGCGGCCAACACCGGGGAGCTGTTTTTT
>NA|TRBD1|TRBV4-3|TRBJ2-7
CASSRSDRGDHEQYF
TGCGCCAGCAGCCGGTCGGACAGGGGTGACCACGAGCAGTACTTC